This T cell receptor (beta chain) was identified in a study of CD8+ T cells in alopecia areata. For the study at large: Treatment of the treated patients consisted of oral tofacitinib, 5 to 10 mg twice daily. Severity among treated patients was scored by the percentage of scalp area affected. Study-wide results and limits: Uncertain still, given a single nonresponder, is whether baseline CD8+ expansion links to response. Both scalp clonality and the expanded CD8+ clones among the top 100 showed a significant decrease with tofacitinib.

Comment on this clone: What it binds is not known.

Isolated RNA was reverse transcribed into cDNA used as the sequencing template. Clones were sequenced by immunoSEQ multiplex PCR, and TCRdb holds only the in-frame ones, with some missing. This table holds about 200,000 clones, roughly 50% found once. Specified treatment: oral pan-JAK inhibitor, 5-10 mg twice daily. This CDR3 is built from 14 residues. Germline lookup yields CDR1 MGHDK and CDR2 SYGVNS. Germline trimming cut 5 bases from V and 5 bases from J; bases unmatched to any gene: 8. Sequencing used CD4+ T cells sorted from blood, obtained at week 24, from a patient treated with tofacitinib. The rearrangement uses TRBV25-1 and TRBJ1-2; 7 positions agree with TRBD1. The receptor was isolated from a human donor with alopecia areata. CDR3 bases: TGTGCCAGCAGTCCACCCGGGACAGATTATGGCTACACCTTC. Protein product: CASSPPGTDYGYTF.